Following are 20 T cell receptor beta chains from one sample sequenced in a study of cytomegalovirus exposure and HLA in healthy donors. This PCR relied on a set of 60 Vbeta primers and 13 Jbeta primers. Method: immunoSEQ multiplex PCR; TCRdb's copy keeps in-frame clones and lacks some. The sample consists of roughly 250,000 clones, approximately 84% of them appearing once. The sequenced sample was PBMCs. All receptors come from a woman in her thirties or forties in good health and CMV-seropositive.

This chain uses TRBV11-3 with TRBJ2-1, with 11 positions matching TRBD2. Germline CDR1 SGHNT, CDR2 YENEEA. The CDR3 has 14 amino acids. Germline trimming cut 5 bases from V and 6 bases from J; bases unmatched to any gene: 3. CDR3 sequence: CASSRLAGTNEQFF. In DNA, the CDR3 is TGTGCCAGCAGCCGACTAGCGGGAACCAATGAGCAGTTCTTC.

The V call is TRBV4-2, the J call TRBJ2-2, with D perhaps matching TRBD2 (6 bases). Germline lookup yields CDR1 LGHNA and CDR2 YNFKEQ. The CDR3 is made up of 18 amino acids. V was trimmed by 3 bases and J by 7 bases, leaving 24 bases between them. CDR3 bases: TGTGCCAGCAGCCACCAAAGAGGAGGGGTAGGATCGATCGGGGAGCTGTTTTTT. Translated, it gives CASSHQRGGVGSIGELFF.

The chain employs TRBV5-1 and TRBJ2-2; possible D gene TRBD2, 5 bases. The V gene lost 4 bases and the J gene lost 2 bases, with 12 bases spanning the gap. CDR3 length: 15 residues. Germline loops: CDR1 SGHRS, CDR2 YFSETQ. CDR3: CASSPGLANTGELFF. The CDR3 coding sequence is TGCGCCAGCAGCCCTGGGCTAGCCAACACCGGGGAGCTGTTTTTT.

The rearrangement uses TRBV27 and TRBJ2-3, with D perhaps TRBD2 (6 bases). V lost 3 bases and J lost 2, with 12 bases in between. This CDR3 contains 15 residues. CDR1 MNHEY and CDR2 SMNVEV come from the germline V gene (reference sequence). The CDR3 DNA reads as TGTGCCAGCAGTTTCGGGGGACGCCCCACAGATACGCAGTATTTT. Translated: CASSFGGRPTDTQYF.

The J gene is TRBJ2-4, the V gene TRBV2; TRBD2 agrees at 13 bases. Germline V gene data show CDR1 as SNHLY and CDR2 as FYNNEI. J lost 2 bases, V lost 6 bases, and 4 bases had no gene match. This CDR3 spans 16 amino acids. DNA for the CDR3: TGTGCCAGCAGAGGACTAGCGGGAGACTCCAAAAACATTCAGTACTTC. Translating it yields CASRGLAGDSKNIQYF.

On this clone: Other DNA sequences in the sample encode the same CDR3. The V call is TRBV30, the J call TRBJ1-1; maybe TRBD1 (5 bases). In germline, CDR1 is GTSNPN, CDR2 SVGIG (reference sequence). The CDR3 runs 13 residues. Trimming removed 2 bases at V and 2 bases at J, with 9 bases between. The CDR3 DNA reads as TGTGCCTGGAGTCTAGGGGCTAACACTGAAGCTTTCTTT. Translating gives CAWSLGANTEAFF.

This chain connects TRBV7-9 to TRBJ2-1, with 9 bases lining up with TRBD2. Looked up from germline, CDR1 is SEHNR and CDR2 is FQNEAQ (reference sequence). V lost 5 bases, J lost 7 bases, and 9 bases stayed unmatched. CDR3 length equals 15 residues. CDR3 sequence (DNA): TGTGCCAGCAGCAGAGAGGGACTAGCTCTTAATGAGCAGTTCTTC. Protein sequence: CASSREGLALNEQFF.

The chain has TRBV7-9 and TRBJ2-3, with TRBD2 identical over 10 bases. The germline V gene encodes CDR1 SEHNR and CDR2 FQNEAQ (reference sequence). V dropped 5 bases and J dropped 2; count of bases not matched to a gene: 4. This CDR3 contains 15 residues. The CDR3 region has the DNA TGTGCCAGCAGCATACTAGCGGGGTTCACAGATACGCAGTATTTT. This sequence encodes CASSILAGFTDTQYF.

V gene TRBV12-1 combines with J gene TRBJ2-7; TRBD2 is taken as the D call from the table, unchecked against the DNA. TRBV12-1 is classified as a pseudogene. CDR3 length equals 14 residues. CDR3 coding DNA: TGTGCCAGCACTCGGGGCGGGAGCTCCTACGAGCAGTACTTC. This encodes CASTRGGSSYEQYF.

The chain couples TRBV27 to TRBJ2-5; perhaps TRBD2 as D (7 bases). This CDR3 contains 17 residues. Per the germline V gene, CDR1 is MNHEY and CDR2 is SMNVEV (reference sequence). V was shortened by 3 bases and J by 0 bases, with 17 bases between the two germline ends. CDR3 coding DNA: TGTGCCAGCAGTTTGGGGGGGGGCAGCTGGTACCAAGAGACCCAGTACTTC. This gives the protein CASSLGGGSWYQETQYF.

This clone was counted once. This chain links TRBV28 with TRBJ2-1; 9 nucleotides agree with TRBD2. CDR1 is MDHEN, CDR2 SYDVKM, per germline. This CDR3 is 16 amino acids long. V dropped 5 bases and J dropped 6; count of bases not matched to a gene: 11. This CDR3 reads CASSRLGAGGFNEQFF. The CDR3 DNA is TGTGCCAGCAGTCGGTTAGGAGCGGGAGGTTTCAATGAGCAGTTCTTC.

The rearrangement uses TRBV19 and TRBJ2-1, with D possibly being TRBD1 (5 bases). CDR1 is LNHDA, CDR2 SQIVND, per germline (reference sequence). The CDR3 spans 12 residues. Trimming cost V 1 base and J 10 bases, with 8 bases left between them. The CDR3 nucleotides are TGTGCCAGTAGTATAGGGGGCACCGAGCAGTTCTTC. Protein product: CASSIGGTEQFF.

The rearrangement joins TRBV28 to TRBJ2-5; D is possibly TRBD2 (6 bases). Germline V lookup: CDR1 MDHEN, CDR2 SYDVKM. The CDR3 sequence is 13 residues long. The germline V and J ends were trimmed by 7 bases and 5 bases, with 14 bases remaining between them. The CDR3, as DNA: TGTGCCAGCACCCAAGGCGGGGTTGAGACCCAGTACTTC. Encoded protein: CASTQGGVETQYF. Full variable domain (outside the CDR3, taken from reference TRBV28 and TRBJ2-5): DVKVTQSSRYLVKRTGEKVFLECVQDMDHENMFWYRQDPGLGLRLIYFSYDVKMKEKGDIPEGYSVSREKKERFSLILESASTNQTSMYLCASTQGGVETQYFGPGTRLLVL.

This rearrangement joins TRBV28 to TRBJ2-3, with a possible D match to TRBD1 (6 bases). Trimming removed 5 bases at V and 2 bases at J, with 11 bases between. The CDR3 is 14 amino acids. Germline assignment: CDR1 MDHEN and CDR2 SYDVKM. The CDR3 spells CASSTTGITDTQYF. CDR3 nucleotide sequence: TGTGCCAGCAGTACCACAGGGATCACAGATACGCAGTATTTT.

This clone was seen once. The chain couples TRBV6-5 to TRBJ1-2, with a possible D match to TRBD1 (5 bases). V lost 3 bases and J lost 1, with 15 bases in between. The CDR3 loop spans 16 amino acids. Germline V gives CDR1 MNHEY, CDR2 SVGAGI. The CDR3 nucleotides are TGTGCCAGCAGTTATCGCTTACAGGAGATTAACTATGGCTACACCTTC. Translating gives CASSYRLQEINYGYTF.

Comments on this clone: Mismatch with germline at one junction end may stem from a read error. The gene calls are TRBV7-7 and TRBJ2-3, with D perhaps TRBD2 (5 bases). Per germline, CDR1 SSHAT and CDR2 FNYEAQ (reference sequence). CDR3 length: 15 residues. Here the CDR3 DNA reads TGTGCTAGCAGCCGATCTAGCAGCCCCCACGATACGCAGTATTTT. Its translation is CASSRSSSPHDTQYF.

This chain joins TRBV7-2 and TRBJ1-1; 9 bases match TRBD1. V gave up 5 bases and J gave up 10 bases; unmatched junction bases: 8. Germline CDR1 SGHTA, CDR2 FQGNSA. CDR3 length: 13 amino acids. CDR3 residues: CASSLEQGAGAFF. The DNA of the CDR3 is TGTGCCAGCAGCCTAGAACAGGGGGCGGGAGCTTTCTTT.

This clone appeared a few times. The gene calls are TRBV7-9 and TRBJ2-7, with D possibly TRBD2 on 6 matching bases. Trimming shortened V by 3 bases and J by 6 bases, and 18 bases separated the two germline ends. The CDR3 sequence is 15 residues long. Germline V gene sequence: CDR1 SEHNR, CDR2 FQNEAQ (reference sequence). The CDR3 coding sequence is TGTGCCAGCAGCTTCAGTCGGACTACCCTGGTCGAGCAGTACTTC. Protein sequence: CASSFSRTTLVEQYF.

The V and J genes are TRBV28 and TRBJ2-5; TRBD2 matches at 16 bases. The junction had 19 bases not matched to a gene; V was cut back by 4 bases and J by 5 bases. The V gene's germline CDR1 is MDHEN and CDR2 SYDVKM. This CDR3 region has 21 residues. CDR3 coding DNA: TGTGCCAGCAGTTACGGGCGGGCCGGGACTAGCGGGAGGGCCTCTTGGGAGACCCAGTACTTC. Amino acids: CASSYGRAGTSGRASWETQYF.

The CDR3, as DNA: TGTGCCAGCAGTTCAGGAGGGGGCAGGGCCGGGGAGCTGTTTTTT. This gives the protein CASSSGGGRAGELFF. The genes are TRBV28 and TRBJ2-2, with D possibly being TRBD1 (7 bases). This CDR3 comprises 15 residues. V was shortened by 4 bases and J by 6 bases, with 15 bases between the two germline ends. Germline V CDR1 and CDR2: MDHEN, SYDVKM.